These 29 T cell receptor beta chains were sequenced from one sample in a study of T cell responses to AZD1222 COVID-19 vaccine. Sequenced by immunoSEQ multiplex PCR; TCRdb stores in-frame clones only, minus some. The table shows some 110,000 clones, with approximately 92% occurring only once. The specimen was peripheral blood, collected on day 0 of AZD1222 vaccination. These receptors originate from an adult in good health.

The J gene is TRBJ1-2, the V gene TRBV2; D is unresolved. The ends were cut back, 10 bases at V and 5 bases at J, with 14 bases in the middle. This CDR3 is 12 amino acids long. Germline V gives CDR1 SNHLY, CDR2 FYNNEI. The CDR3 DNA is TGTGCCATATTGACCTGGCCGTATGGCTACACCTTC. This encodes CAILTWPYGYTF.

The chain has TRBV27 and TRBJ2-2; no reliable D call. Germline V gene lookup returns CDR1 MNHEY and CDR2 SMNVEV (reference sequence). The CDR3 is made up of 16 amino acids. V was pared by 7 bases and J by 0 bases, with 15 bases between. As DNA, the CDR3 is TGTGCCAGCACGGGTAGCCCAAAATCGAACACCGGGGAGCTGTTTTTT. The encoded protein is CASTGSPKSNTGELFF.

The chain recombines TRBV21-1 with TRBJ2-5; the table names TRBD2, a call not compared with the DNA. TRBV21-1 constitutes a pseudogene. This CDR3 comprises 14 residues. The CDR3 region is CASSTPVVQETQYF. CDR3 nucleotide sequence: TGTGCCAGCAGCACCCCGGTCGTACAAGAGACCCAGTACTTC.

V is TRBV5-5 and J is TRBJ1-6; D gene uncertain. This CDR3 is built from 15 residues. Germline V gene data show CDR1 as SGHKS and CDR2 as YYEKEE (reference sequence). V was clipped by 5 bases and J by 7 bases, with 16 bases between them. Here the CDR3 reads CASRALVHSNSPLHF. The CDR3 DNA follows: TGTGCCAGCAGGGCCTTGGTGCACAGCAATTCACCCCTCCACTTT.

The chain recombines TRBV29-1 with TRBJ2-1, with a weak D call TRBD2 (5 bases). CDR1 and CDR2 from the germline V gene are SQVTM and ANQGSEA. Trimming shortened V by 0 bases and J by 1 base, and 7 bases separated the two germline ends. The CDR3 has 14 amino acids. The CDR3 reads CSVEDSASYNEQFF. In DNA form, the CDR3 reads TGCAGCGTTGAAGATAGCGCTTCCTACAATGAGCAGTTCTTC.

This sequence joins TRBV6-5 and TRBJ2-7; D is undetermined. CDR1 is MNHEY and CDR2 is SVGAGI in the germline V gene. There are 14 residues in the CDR3. V shed 0 bases and J shed 3 bases, with 9 bases lying between them. CDR3 bases: TGTGCCAGCAGTTACTCAGGCCCCTACTACGAGCAGTACTTC. This translates into CASSYSGPYYEQYF.

This chain links TRBV6-6 with TRBJ1-5, with 9 positions matching TRBD1. V shed 5 bases and J 6 bases; nucleotides not matched to a gene: 8. Germline V gene sequence: CDR1 MNHNY, CDR2 SVGAGI (reference sequence). The CDR3 extends over 15 amino acids. The CDR3 nucleotides are TGTGCCAGCAGTCAAGTAGGGACAGGGCGTCAGCCCCAGCATTTT. The encoded protein is CASSQVGTGRQPQHF.

CDR3 sequence: CASFGAQRNYGYTF. The CDR3 DNA reads TGTGCCAGCTTTGGGGCCCAGCGGAATTATGGCTACACCTTC. The chain carries TRBV2 and TRBJ1-2, with D possibly being TRBD1 (5 bases). Germline V gene lookup returns CDR1 SNHLY and CDR2 FYNNEI. The V gene lost 8 bases and the J gene lost 5 bases, with 18 bases spanning the gap. CDR3 size: 14 residues.

V gene TRBV11-2 combines with J gene TRBJ1-3; D gene uncertain. The CDR3 length is 13 residues. CDR1 and CDR2 from the germline V gene are SGHAT and FQNNGV. V lost 5 bases to trimming and J lost 5 bases, with 10 bases between them. The CDR3 sequence: CASSPISRNTIYF. The CDR3, as DNA: TGTGCCAGCAGCCCCATATCGCGAAACACCATATATTTT.

V is TRBV7-7 and J is TRBJ2-7; D is perhaps TRBD1 or TRBD2 (5 bases each). V was pared by 3 bases and J by 2 bases, with 14 bases between. The CDR3 has 15 amino acids. CDR1 is SSHAT, CDR2 FNYEAQ, per germline (reference sequence). The CDR3 DNA is TGTGCCAGCAGCTTCCGGGACGGAGAAGCCTACGAGCAGTACTTC. This gives the protein CASSFRDGEAYEQYF.

The gene calls are TRBV7-9 and TRBJ2-7; a possible D gene is TRBD1 (5 bases). The CDR3 sequence is 15 residues long. Between the trimmed V and J ends, which lost 4 bases and 2 bases, there was a span of 15 bases. Per the germline V gene, CDR1 is SEHNR and CDR2 is FQNEAQ (reference sequence). The CDR3 DNA is TGTGCCAGCAGCTCCCAGGGCCTCCTTACCTACGAGCAGTACTTC. The encoded protein is CASSSQGLLTYEQYF.

V usage is TRBV6-5 and J usage is TRBJ1-1; TRBD1 matches at 11 bases. The CDR3 has 16 amino acids. Germline V gene sequence: CDR1 MNHEY, CDR2 SVGAGI. V lost 2 bases, J lost 0 bases, and 2 bases stayed unmatched. DNA of the CDR3: TGTGCCAGCAGTTACGGACAGGGGGCATTGAACACTGAAGCTTTCTTT. It is translated as CASSYGQGALNTEAFF.

The rearrangement joins TRBV4-2 to TRBJ1-4; 7 positions match TRBD1. This CDR3 has 15 amino acids. Germline CDR1 and CDR2: LGHNA and YNFKEQ. Trimming removed 4 bases from V and 5 bases from J; junction bases left unmatched: 7. The CDR3 DNA reads as TGTGCCAGCAGCCGTAGTGGGACAGCAAATGAAAAACTGTTTTTT. This translates into CASSRSGTANEKLFF.

V gene TRBV7-9 combines with J gene TRBJ2-2, with D perhaps matching TRBD2 (5 bases). CDR1 and CDR2 (germline): SEHNR, FQNEAQ (reference sequence). V was cut by 1 base and J by 1 base, with 10 bases left in between. CDR3 length: 16 amino acids. CDR3 amino acids: CASSLGLAWNTGELFF. The CDR3 nucleotides are TGTGCCAGCAGCTTAGGGCTAGCCTGGAACACCGGGGAGCTGTTTTTT.

The J gene is TRBJ2-5, the V gene TRBV29-1; 9 bases line up with TRBD1. CDR1 is SQVTM, CDR2 ANQGSEA, per germline. Germline trimming cut 6 bases from V and 5 bases from J; bases unmatched to any gene: 4. This CDR3 is built from 12 residues. In DNA form, the CDR3 reads TGCAGCGTAGGGACAGGGCGGGAGACCCAGTACTTC. Amino acids: CSVGTGRETQYF.

The V call is TRBV19, the J call TRBJ1-2; the D is unclear. Trimming stripped 1 base from V and 4 bases from J, with 10 bases between. CDR3 length: 14 residues. Germline CDR1 LNHDA, CDR2 SQIVND (reference sequence). CDR3 nucleotides: TGTGCCAGTAGTATAGTGGACGGCCCCTATGGCTACACCTTC. Protein product: CASSIVDGPYGYTF.

The chain recombines TRBV9 with TRBJ1-3; TRBD1 might be the D (5 bases). The germline V and J ends were trimmed by 3 bases and 1 base, with 17 bases remaining between them. CDR1 and CDR2 from the germline V gene are SGDLS and YYNGEE. This CDR3 comprises 17 residues. The CDR3 region is CASSAIRDARSGNTIYF. DNA for the CDR3: TGTGCCAGCAGCGCCATCCGGGACGCCCGGTCTGGAAACACCATATATTTT. Complete variable domain (other parts from reference TRBV9 and TRBJ1-3): DSGVTQTPKHLITATGQRVTLRCSPRSGDLSVYWYQQSLDQGLQFLIQYYNGEERAKGNILERFSAQQFPDLHSELNLSSLELGDSALYFCASSAIRDARSGNTIYFGEGSWLTVV.

The chain employs TRBV6-1 and TRBJ2-1; 9 positions match TRBD2. The germline V gene encodes CDR1 MNHNS and CDR2 SASEGT. This CDR3 contains 14 residues. V lost 8 bases and J lost 1; bases outside the gene matches: 3. The CDR3 sequence: CASRSGGSYNEQFF. CDR3 DNA sequence: TGTGCCAGCCGGAGCGGGGGGTCCTACAATGAGCAGTTCTTC.

The chain couples TRBV20-1 to TRBJ2-7; D uncertain. The length of the CDR3 is 11 residues. Germline lookup yields CDR1 DFQATT and CDR2 SNEGSKA (reference sequence). V lost 5 bases and J lost 7, with 12 bases in between. Here the CDR3 reads CSAGPLREQYF. The CDR3 DNA reads as TGCAGTGCTGGTCCCTTGCGGGAGCAGTACTTC.

The rearrangement uses TRBV7-8 and TRBJ2-1; 10 nucleotides match TRBD2. Germline assignment: CDR1 SGHVS and CDR2 FQNEAQ. The CDR3 is 18 amino acids. V lost 5 bases and J lost 0; bases outside the gene matches: 10. The DNA of the CDR3 is TGTGCCAGCAGCCCGCCGGCTAGCGGGGGTAGCTCCTACAATGAGCAGTTCTTC. It specifies CASSPPASGGSSYNEQFF. Looking up the rest from reference TRBV7-8 and TRBJ2-1 gives the full variable domain: GAGVSQSPRYKVAKRGQDVALRCDPISGHVSLFWYQQALGQGPEFLTYFQNEAQLDKSGLPSDRFFAERPEGSVSTLKIQRTQQEDSAVYLCASSPPASGGSSYNEQFFGPGTRLTVL.

V gene TRBV7-8 combines with J gene TRBJ2-2, with D maybe TRBD2 (6 bases). V lost 6 bases and J 15 bases, leaving 20 bases between the germline ends. The CDR3 is 13 residues long. CDR1 SGHVS and CDR2 FQNEAQ come from the germline V gene. CDR3 DNA sequence: TGTGCCAGCAGTTCCACTAGCTTGGGTTTGGTGTTTTTT. Protein sequence: CASSSTSLGLVFF.

The chain has TRBV9 and TRBJ2-1; TRBD1 or TRBD2 may be the D gene (6 bases each). This CDR3 is 15 amino acids long. The V and J ends lost 4 bases and 4 bases respectively, with 15 bases between them. Germline V gene lookup returns CDR1 SGDLS and CDR2 YYNGEE. The CDR3 DNA is TGTGCCAGCAGCACACAGGGACTGGGGTACAATGAGCAGTTCTTC. Translating gives CASSTQGLGYNEQFF. Full variable domain (outside the CDR3, taken from reference TRBV9 and TRBJ2-1): DSGVTQTPKHLITATGQRVTLRCSPRSGDLSVYWYQQSLDQGLQFLIQYYNGEERAKGNILERFSAQQFPDLHSELNLSSLELGDSALYFCASSTQGLGYNEQFFGPGTRLTVL.

In this sample, this clone turned up once. The chain couples TRBV11-3 to TRBJ1-1, with a tentative D call TRBD1 (5 bases). This CDR3 spans 13 amino acids. V was trimmed by 6 bases and J by 1 base, leaving 9 bases between them. Germline CDR1 is SGHNT and CDR2 is YENEEA. CDR3 sequence reads: CASSLQANTEAFF. The DNA of the CDR3 is TGTGCCAGCAGTTTACAGGCGAACACTGAAGCTTTCTTT.

The chain couples TRBV19 to TRBJ2-2, with 10 positions matching TRBD2. The junction had 4 bases not matched to a gene; V was cut back by 2 bases and J by 4 bases. Germline lookup yields CDR1 LNHDA and CDR2 SQIVND (reference sequence). The length of the CDR3 is 16 residues. The CDR3 sequence: CASSILAGEGTGELFF. The DNA of the CDR3 is TGTGCCAGTAGTATACTAGCGGGAGAGGGCACCGGGGAGCTGTTTTTT.

The rearrangement joins TRBV7-8 to TRBJ1-1; maybe TRBD1 (6 bases). Germline CDR1 is SGHVS and CDR2 is FQNEAQ. The CDR3 runs to 13 residues. V was cut by 4 bases and J by 3 bases, with 9 bases left in between. The CDR3 region is CASSWEGDTEAFF. CDR3 DNA sequence: TGTGCCAGCAGCTGGGAGGGGGACACTGAAGCTTTCTTT.

The CDR3 DNA follows: TGCGCCAGCAGCTTGTCCACCCAGGGGAACACCGGGGAGCTGTTTTTT. It specifies CASSLSTQGNTGELFF. The chain recombines TRBV5-1 with TRBJ2-2, with D possibly matching TRBD1 (5 bases). CDR3 size: 16 residues. Germline V gives CDR1 SGHRS, CDR2 YFSETQ. V was trimmed by 1 base and J by 1 base, leaving 11 bases between them.

The rearrangement links TRBV27 to TRBJ2-6, with TRBD1 as a possible D gene (5 bases). This CDR3 has 18 amino acids. CDR1 and CDR2 (germline): MNHEY, SMNVEV (reference sequence). V lost 4 bases, J lost 0 bases, and 16 bases lay in between. Here the CDR3 DNA reads TGTGCCAGCAGTTCACTCAGGGAAGTGGGCTCTGGGGCCAACGTCCTGACTTTC. It codes for CASSSLREVGSGANVLTF.

The CDR3 bases are TGTGCCAGCAGTCCCTATCAGTCCCTATACTATGGCTACACCTTC. This sequence encodes CASSPYQSLYYGYTF. The J gene is TRBJ1-2, the V gene TRBV28; D not certain. Germline V lookup: CDR1 MDHEN, CDR2 SYDVKM. There are 15 residues in the CDR3. The V end was cut by 5 bases, the J end by 3 bases, with 16 bases between.

This clone occurred a few times. J is TRBJ1-1 and V is TRBV28; D gene uncertain. Germline V lookup: CDR1 MDHEN, CDR2 SYDVKM. Trimming removed 7 bases at V and 0 bases at J, with 9 bases between. CDR3 length equals 13 residues. CDR3 amino acids: CASMTTVNTEAFF. The CDR3 bases are TGTGCCAGCATGACGACGGTGAACACTGAAGCTTTCTTT.